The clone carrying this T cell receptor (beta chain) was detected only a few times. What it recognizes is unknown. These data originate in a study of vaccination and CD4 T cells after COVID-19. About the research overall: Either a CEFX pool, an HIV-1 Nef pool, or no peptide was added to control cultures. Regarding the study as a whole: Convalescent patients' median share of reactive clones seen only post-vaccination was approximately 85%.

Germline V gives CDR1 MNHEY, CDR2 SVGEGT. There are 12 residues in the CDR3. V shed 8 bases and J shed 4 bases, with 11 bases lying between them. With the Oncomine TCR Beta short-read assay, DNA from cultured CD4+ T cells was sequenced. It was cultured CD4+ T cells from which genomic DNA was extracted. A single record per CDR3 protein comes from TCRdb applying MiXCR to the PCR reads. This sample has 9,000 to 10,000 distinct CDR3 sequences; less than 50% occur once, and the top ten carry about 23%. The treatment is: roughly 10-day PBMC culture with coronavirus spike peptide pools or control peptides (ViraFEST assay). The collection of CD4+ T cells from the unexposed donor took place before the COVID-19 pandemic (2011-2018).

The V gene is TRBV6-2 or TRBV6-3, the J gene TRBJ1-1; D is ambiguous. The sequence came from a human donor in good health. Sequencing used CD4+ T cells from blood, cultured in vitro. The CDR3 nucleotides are TGTGCCAGCGGCGGCATTCCCACTGAAGCTTTCTTT. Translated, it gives CASGGIPTEAFF.